One sample yielded the 29 T cell receptor delta chains listed below, sequenced in a study of Vδ1+ human thymocytes. No antigen has been assigned to these receptors. Broader study findings: In the thymus, TRG and TRD repertoires looked highly polyclonal with Gaussian CDR3 lengths.

Extracted RNA was reverse transcribed into cDNA. The CDR3 regions were amplified by multiplex PCR from V-gene primers to a constant-region primer. TCRdb reanalyzed the multiplex PCR reads using CATT. The table shows over 65,000 delta-chain clones, with around 30% occurring only once. The sample consisted of Vdelta1+ gamma-delta thymocytes from the thymus. This sample's subset: FACS-sorted CD3+ TCRalphabeta- TCRVdelta1+ TCRVdelta2- thymocytes. The source of these receptors is a boy younger than two who had congenital heart surgery.

This chain links TRDV1 with TRDJ1; TRDD3 agrees at 12 bases. CDR1 is TSWWSYY, CDR2 QGS, per germline. With 1 base clipped from V and 4 bases from J, the junction kept 10 bases outside the gene matches. CDR3 length: 18 amino acids. The CDR3 is CALGEPFLLGDTFDKLIF. In DNA form, the CDR3 reads TGTGCTCTTGGGGAACCTTTCCTCCTGGGGGATACGTTCGATAAACTCATCTTT.

The chain employs TRDV1 and TRDJ1; D is unresolved. The CDR3 contains 17 residues. V lost 0 bases, J lost 0 bases, and 14 bases lay in between. The germline gives CDR1 TSWWSYY, CDR2 QGS. The CDR3 loop reads CALGELTPPLYTDKLIF. The CDR3 DNA is TGTGCTCTTGGGGAACTGACCCCTCCCTTGTACACCGATAAACTCATCTTT.

V gene TRDV1 combines with J gene TRDJ1, with 8 bases fitting TRDD3. Germline loops: CDR1 TSWWSYY, CDR2 QGS. The ends lost 2 bases at V and 0 bases at J; junction bases unmatched: 20. The CDR3 runs to 21 residues. CDR3 loop: CALGEGRLSRYWGLNTDKLIF. The CDR3 bases are TGTGCTCTTGGGGAAGGTCGCCTCTCCCGGTACTGGGGGCTCAACACCGATAAACTCATCTTT.

This clone has more than one count but fewer than ten. The chain is built from TRDV1 and TRDJ1, with TRDD3 matching 10 bases. V was pared by 1 base and J by 0 bases, with 20 bases of the junction left unmatched. From germline, CDR1 is TSWWSYY and CDR2 QGS. The CDR3 spans 22 residues. The CDR3 reads CALGEPGPSLYWGMRYTDKLIF. The CDR3 DNA is TGTGCTCTTGGGGAACCTGGACCGTCACTATACTGGGGGATGAGGTACACCGATAAACTCATCTTT.

This chain joins TRDV1 and TRDJ1, with TRDD3 matching over 12 bases. The CDR3 is 22 amino acids. Germline lookup yields CDR1 TSWWSYY and CDR2 QGS. J lost 5 bases, V lost 0 bases, and 22 bases had no gene match. DNA of the CDR3: TGTGCTCTTGGGGAACTAAGCTCCTACTTCTTTACTGGGGGATACTTTGTGGATAAACTCATCTTT. Residues: CALGELSSYFFTGGYFVDKLIF.

The gene calls are TRDV1 and TRDJ1, with TRDD3 identical over 13 bases. The V gene's germline CDR1 is TSWWSYY and CDR2 QGS. The length of the CDR3 is 20 residues. With 5 bases clipped from V and 7 bases from J, the junction kept 22 bases outside the gene matches. The CDR3, as DNA: TGTGCTCTTGGGAATCAAATAGGGGCAACTGGGGGATACGAAGTGGTTAAACTCATCTTT. Translating gives CALGNQIGATGGYEVVKLIF.

This clone was picked up a small number of times. This CDR3 is also generated by other DNA sequences in the sample. V is TRDV1 and J is TRDJ1; TRDD3 matches at 13 bases. The trim removed 5 bases at V and 0 bases at J, leaving 27 bases unmatched. Germline assignment: CDR1 TSWWSYY and CDR2 QGS. The CDR3 contains 24 residues. The CDR3 DNA reads as TGTGCTCTTGGGAAAACAATCCTACGAGGAGTTACTGGGGGATACGGCCTGTACACCGATAAACTCATCTTT. Its protein product is CALGKTILRGVTGGYGLYTDKLIF.

This clone was seen a few times. V is TRDV1 and J is TRDJ1; 13 positions agree with TRDD3. This CDR3 comprises 19 residues. Unmatched junction bases numbered 9, after V lost 2 bases and J lost 0 bases. Germline V gene sequence: CDR1 TSWWSYY, CDR2 QGS. CDR3 residues: CALGENPTGGYEYTDKLIF. In DNA, the CDR3 is TGTGCTCTTGGGGAAAACCCTACTGGGGGATACGAGTACACCGATAAACTCATCTTT.

The genes are TRDV1 and TRDJ1; weak D call: TRDD1 (5 bases). This CDR3 region has 21 residues. The germline V and J ends were trimmed by 4 bases and 1 base, with 31 bases remaining between them. Per germline, CDR1 TSWWSYY and CDR2 QGS. The CDR3 nucleotides are TGTGCTCTTGGGGCGAAAACCACGGAGCTCAAATTGGAGAAATTCACCGATAAACTCATCTTT. Its protein product is CALGAKTTELKLEKFTDKLIF.

This clone was observed a handful of times. The chain recombines TRDV1 with TRDJ1; D possibly corresponds to TRDD3 (6 bases). V lost 2 bases, J lost 2 bases, and 9 bases lay in between. Germline lookup yields CDR1 TSWWSYY and CDR2 QGS. The CDR3 contains 14 residues. Written as DNA, the CDR3 is TGTGCTCTTGGGGAATGGGGGTGTACCGATAAACTCATCTTT. Protein sequence: CALGEWGCTDKLIF.

The rearrangement uses TRDV1 and TRDJ1; tentatively, D is TRDD2 or TRDD3 (5 bases each). The germline CDR1 and CDR2 sequences are TSWWSYY and QGS. CDR3 size: 17 residues. V shed 6 bases and J shed 2 bases, with 22 bases lying between them. The CDR3 is CALGLSIPRRDTDKLIF. The CDR3 nucleotides read TGTGCTCTTGGACTCTCCATTCCTCGCCGGGATACCGATAAACTCATCTTT.

This clone was counted only a few times. This rearrangement joins TRDV1 to TRDJ1; 10 bases are a match to TRDD3. This CDR3 is 19 amino acids long. Germline CDR1 and CDR2: TSWWSYY and QGS. V lost 1 base to trimming and J lost 1 base; unmatched junction nucleotides: 12. The DNA for the CDR3 is TGTGCTCTTGGGGAACGAGGGCCCTCGGGGGGATACGCCACCGATAAACTCATCTTT. It encodes CALGERGPSGGYATDKLIF.

V is TRDV1 and J is TRDJ1; tentative D call: TRDD3 (6 bases). The germline gives CDR1 TSWWSYY, CDR2 QGS. The CDR3 extends over 18 amino acids. The V end lost 4 bases, the J end lost 7 bases, and 28 bases lay between the germline ends. The CDR3 region is CALGAYPLGRQGPGKLIF. CDR3 sequence (DNA): TGTGCTCTTGGGGCCTACCCACTGGGCCGCCAAGGGCCCGGTAAACTCATCTTT.

There are a few counts of this clone. The V call is TRDV1, the J call TRDJ1; D not resolved. The CDR3 spans 16 residues. Germline assignment: CDR1 TSWWSYY and CDR2 QGS. V was pared by 4 bases and J by 3 bases, with 18 bases between. The CDR3 DNA reads TGTGCTCTTGGGGCACTCCCCGCTGGTCCGTCCGATAAACTCATCTTT. It is translated as CALGALPAGPSDKLIF.

This clone was counted a single time. The chain has TRDV1 and TRDJ1; perhaps TRDD3 as D (5 bases). With 2 bases removed from V and 8 bases from J, the gap between germline ends came to 21 bases. The CDR3 extends over 16 amino acids. Germline CDR1 TSWWSYY, CDR2 QGS. As DNA, the CDR3 is TGTGCTCTTGGGGAAAAAAGTGGTCCGTTCTGGGAGAAACTCATCTTT. This gives the protein CALGEKSGPFWEKLIF.

The chain recombines TRDV1 with TRDJ1; 10 bases align to TRDD3. This CDR3 has 21 amino acids. After removal of 0 bases from V and 0 bases from J, the junction contained 16 bases not matched to a gene. Germline V gene data show CDR1 as TSWWSYY and CDR2 as QGS. CDR3: CALGELVELGDGEPYTDKLIF. In DNA form, the CDR3 reads TGTGCTCTTGGGGAACTCGTCGAACTGGGGGATGGCGAACCGTACACCGATAAACTCATCTTT.

The genes are TRDV1 and TRDJ1; D gene ambiguous. Trimming pared 6 bases from V and 1 base from J, leaving 21 bases between. From germline, CDR1 is TSWWSYY and CDR2 QGS. CDR3 length: 17 amino acids. The CDR3 protein is CALGPRPSHSGTDKLIF. In DNA, the CDR3 is TGTGCTCTTGGACCCCGCCCATCCCATAGCGGCACCGATAAACTCATCTTT.

Details on this clone: Other DNA sequences of this sample code for an identical CDR3. J is TRDJ1 and V is TRDV1; TRDD3 is a possible D gene (5 bases). The CDR3 is 17 amino acids. Trimming removed 5 bases at V and 0 bases at J, with 19 bases between. The germline V gene has CDR1 TSWWSYY and CDR2 QGS. The CDR3 coding sequence is TGTGCTCTTGGGCCGATCAAGGTTGGGGAGTACACCGATAAACTCATCTTT. Translation: CALGPIKVGEYTDKLIF.

The chain links TRDV1 to TRDJ1; 8 nucleotides match TRDD3. This CDR3 has 21 amino acids. Germline CDR1 reads TSWWSYY; CDR2 reads QGS. With 0 bases clipped from V and 1 base from J, the junction kept 19 bases outside the gene matches. The DNA of the CDR3 is TGTGCTCTTGGGGAACTGACTCCCGTCGTGGGGGATGAGGGAGGCACCGATAAACTCATCTTT. This codes for CALGELTPVVGDEGGTDKLIF.

The chain has TRDV1 and TRDJ1; D gene unclear. The ends were cut back, 1 base at V and 3 bases at J, with 15 bases in the middle. The CDR3 runs 16 residues. Germline assignment: CDR1 TSWWSYY and CDR2 QGS. The chain's CDR3 is CALGERHRSSADKLIF. CDR3 DNA sequence: TGTGCTCTTGGGGAACGGCACCGGTCGAGCGCCGATAAACTCATCTTT.

J is TRDJ1 and V is TRDV1; D may be TRDD2 (7 bases). The germline CDR1 and CDR2 sequences are TSWWSYY and QGS. The CDR3 extends over 25 amino acids. V lost 4 bases, J lost 0 bases, and 42 bases lay in between. The CDR3 DNA reads as TGTGCTCTTGGGGTCGCTTTCCTTCCTTCCCGTACATATGGAGGGGGACCATCCTACACCGATAAACTCATCTTT. This translates into CALGVAFLPSRTYGGGPSYTDKLIF.

This chain connects TRDV1 to TRDJ1; D gene unclear. The CDR3 totals 16 residues. V was shortened by 2 bases and J by 0 bases, with 13 bases between the two germline ends. Germline V gene sequence: CDR1 TSWWSYY, CDR2 QGS. Here the CDR3 reads CALGELLGTYTDKLIF. Here the CDR3 DNA reads TGTGCTCTTGGGGAATTACTCGGGACGTACACCGATAAACTCATCTTT.

This clone was observed a few times. The chain links TRDV1 to TRDJ1; 8 bases line up with TRDD3. The CDR3 consists of 17 residues. Germline V gene lookup returns CDR1 TSWWSYY and CDR2 QGS. V shed 7 bases and J 8 bases; nucleotides not matched to a gene: 21. In nucleotides, the CDR3 is TGTGCTCTTGCCCCGAGCCTTGGCTACGGTCTGGGGGACAAACTCATCTTT. Protein sequence: CALAPSLGYGLGDKLIF.

This clone has just a few counts. The chain combines TRDV1 with TRDJ1, with D hard to call. Per germline, CDR1 TSWWSYY and CDR2 QGS. The CDR3 is 18 residues long. Trimming took 1 base from V and 0 from J, leaving 18 bases between them. This CDR3 is CALGEPLRCLEYTDKLIF. The CDR3 DNA is TGTGCTCTTGGGGAACCACTCCGCTGCCTTGAGTACACCGATAAACTCATCTTT.

This chain joins TRDV1 and TRDJ1; 13 nucleotides agree with TRDD3. Germline V CDR1 and CDR2: TSWWSYY, QGS. J lost 0 bases, V lost 2 bases, and 9 bases had no gene match. This CDR3 region has 19 residues. The CDR3 loop reads CALGEFPTGGYEYTDKLIF. The CDR3 DNA reads TGTGCTCTTGGGGAATTTCCTACTGGGGGATACGAGTACACCGATAAACTCATCTTT.

The gene calls are TRDV1 and TRDJ1; D may be TRDD3 (5 bases). Trimming took off 4 bases at V and 0 bases at J, with 30 bases between the two ends. The CDR3 is 21 residues long. CDR1 is TSWWSYY and CDR2 is QGS in the germline V gene. CDR3 region: CALGVLVPLLGPPTYTDKLIF. CDR3 in DNA: TGTGCTCTTGGGGTGCTAGTTCCCCTCTTGGGGCCACCCACGTACACCGATAAACTCATCTTT.

This clone was detected only a few times. This chain joins TRDV1 and TRDJ1; maybe TRDD2 (9 bases). V was clipped by 4 bases and J by 0 bases, with 45 bases between them. The CDR3 is 26 residues long. Germline CDR1 and CDR2: TSWWSYY and QGS. This CDR3 is CALGGLSLPTPVLGVFTIEYTDKLIF. In DNA form, the CDR3 reads TGTGCTCTTGGGGGTTTGTCCCTTCCTACACCTGTACTGGGGGTCTTCACAATCGAGTACACCGATAAACTCATCTTT.

The chain carries TRDV1 and TRDJ1; D ambiguous. Germline values: CDR1 TSWWSYY, CDR2 QGS. V was pared by 0 bases and J by 4 bases, with 15 bases between. CDR3 length: 16 amino acids. The CDR3 DNA is TGTGCTCTTGGGGAACTTAGTCACGTACTGTACGATAAACTCATCTTT. This encodes CALGELSHVLYDKLIF.

The genes are TRDV1 and TRDJ1, with TRDD3 matching over 11 bases. The germline V gene has CDR1 TSWWSYY and CDR2 QGS. This CDR3 has 21 residues. With V trimmed by 3 bases and J by 0 bases, 18 bases remained unmatched. CDR3 DNA: TGTGCTCTTGGGGACCCCCTCTACTGGGGGATAGTCGGACGGAACACCGATAAACTCATCTTT. Amino acids: CALGDPLYWGIVGRNTDKLIF.